This TCR beta chain was observed in a study of Ad26.COV2.S vaccination and SARS-CoV-2 variants. Data came from immunoSEQ multiplex PCR; TCRdb stores just in-frame clones and leaves some out. Of some 350,000 clones listed, 90% were seen once; the top ten hold approximately 5.8%. This CDR3 is built from 18 residues. V shed 0 bases, J shed 5 bases, and the junction held 12 bases outside the gene matches. Germline V CDR1 and CDR2: MNHEY, SVGEGT. Overall study findings and caveats: It was found that vaccine and placebo recipients had similar non-spike TCR breadth.

Regarding this clone: What it binds is unknown.

Regarding treatment: approximately 18 received Ad26.COV2.S at low or high dose, single or two shots; several received placebo; per-sample allocation not given. On day 63 after the first injection, vaccine and placebo recipients gave samples. This receptor was obtained from a person between 18 and 65 years old who received the Ad26.COV2.S COVID-19 vaccine or a placebo. The specimen comprised peripheral blood, sampled in a trial of Ad26.COV2.S vaccine versus placebo. This rearrangement joins TRBV6-2 or TRBV6-3 to TRBJ2-5, with 10 positions matching TRBD1. DNA of the CDR3: TGTGCCAGCAGTTACTCCCCCCCGGGACAGGGGTCATGGGAGACCCAGTACTTC. Translating it yields CASSYSPPGQGSWETQYF.